This entry describes one T cell receptor (beta chain). The data belong to a study of OX40 agonist ivuxolimab in advanced cancers. As for the study in general: Those treated in dose escalation had hepatocellular carcinoma, melanoma, renal cell cancer or head and neck cancer. Anti-PD-1, anti-PD-L1 or anti-CTLA-4 therapy given earlier was allowed, and around 40% had some.

Assay used: immunoSEQ multiplex PCR; TCRdb lists only in-frame clones, some missing. The sample holds fewer than 30,000 clones; around two thirds are singletons and the top ten take around a sixth. The source is an adult with an advanced solid tumor such as melanoma, head and neck, liver or kidney cancer. Sequenced material: CD4+ or CD8+ T cells sorted from blood, taken in a trial of the OX40 agonist ivuxolimab.

CDR3 region: CASSKPGRPKTQYF. CDR3 nucleotide sequence: TGTGCCAGCAGCAAACCTGGGCGCCCGAAGACCCAGTACTTC. The genes are TRBV21-1 and TRBJ2-5; the table's TRBD1 call for D was not verified on the DNA. TRBV21-1 is a pseudogene. The CDR3 is 14 amino acids.